This T cell receptor (beta chain) was profiled in a study of shared clonotypes between healthy human individuals. The assay was immunoSEQ multiplex PCR, and TCRdb's table has in-frame clones only and misses some. The sample lists around 2.5 million clones, 93% occurring once. A note on this clone: The antigen is not known.

The donors were adults (healthy and HIV-negative) with no recent acute infections or vaccinations. Study-wide findings and caveats: The four-donor shared clonotypes exceeded non-shared clonotypes in generation probability, with non-shared ones scoring lower.

This clonotype was obtained from a man aged 18-30 years in good health. Some clones in this sample may be carry-over from other donors' samples. Sequencing was carried out using naive CD4+ T cells from PBMCs. As to subset: CD45RA+ positively selected.

CDR3 in amino acids: CSVSGAQNTGELFF. For the CDR3, the DNA is TGCAGCGTTTCTGGCGCTCAGAACACCGGGGAGCTGTTTTTT. The V call is TRBV29-1, the J call TRBJ2-2; D gene ambiguous. Trimming shortened V by 5 bases and J by 1 base, and 11 bases separated the two germline ends. From germline, CDR1 is SQVTM and CDR2 ANQGSEA. This CDR3 region has 14 residues.